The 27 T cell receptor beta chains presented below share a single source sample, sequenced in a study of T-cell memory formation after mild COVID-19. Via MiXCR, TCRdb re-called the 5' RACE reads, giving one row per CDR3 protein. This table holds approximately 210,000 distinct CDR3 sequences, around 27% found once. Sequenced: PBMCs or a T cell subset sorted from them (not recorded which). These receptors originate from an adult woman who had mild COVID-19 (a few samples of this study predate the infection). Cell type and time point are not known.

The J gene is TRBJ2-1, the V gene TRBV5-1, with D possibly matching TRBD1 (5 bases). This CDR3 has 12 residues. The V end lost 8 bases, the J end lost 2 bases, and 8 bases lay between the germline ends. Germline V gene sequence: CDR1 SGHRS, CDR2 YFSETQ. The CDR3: CASEGAYNEQFF. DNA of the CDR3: TGCGCCAGTGAAGGGGCCTACAATGAGCAGTTCTTC.

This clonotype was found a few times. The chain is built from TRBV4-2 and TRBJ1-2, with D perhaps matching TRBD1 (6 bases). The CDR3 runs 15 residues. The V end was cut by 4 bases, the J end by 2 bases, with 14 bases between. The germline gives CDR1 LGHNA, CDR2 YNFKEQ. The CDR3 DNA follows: TGTGCCAGCAGCCCGCAACGGACAGAAAACTATGGCTACACCTTC. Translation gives CASSPQRTENYGYTF.

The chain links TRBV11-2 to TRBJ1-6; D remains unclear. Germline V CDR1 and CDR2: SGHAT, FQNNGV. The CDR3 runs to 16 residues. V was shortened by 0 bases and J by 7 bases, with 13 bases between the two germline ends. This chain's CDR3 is CASSLDRARQNSPLHF. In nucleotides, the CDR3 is TGTGCCAGCAGCTTAGATAGAGCCCGTCAGAATTCACCCCTCCACTTT.

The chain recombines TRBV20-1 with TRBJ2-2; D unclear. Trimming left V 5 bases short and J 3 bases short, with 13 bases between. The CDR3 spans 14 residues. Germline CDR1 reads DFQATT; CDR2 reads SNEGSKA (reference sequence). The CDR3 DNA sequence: TGCAGTGCTCCCTTTGAAAGGGACACCGGGGAGCTGTTTTTT. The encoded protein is CSAPFERDTGELFF.

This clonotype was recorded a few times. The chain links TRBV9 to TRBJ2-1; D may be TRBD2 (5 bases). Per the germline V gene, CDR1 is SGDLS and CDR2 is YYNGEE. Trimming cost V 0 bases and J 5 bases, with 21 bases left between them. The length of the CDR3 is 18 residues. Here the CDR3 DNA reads TGTGCCAGCAGCGTAGCGGACTTCACAGCGGAAAGGCACAATGAGCAGTTCTTC. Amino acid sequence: CASSVADFTAERHNEQFF. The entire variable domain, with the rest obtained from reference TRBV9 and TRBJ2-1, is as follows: DSGVTQTPKHLITATGQRVTLRCSPRSGDLSVYWYQQSLDQGLQFLIQYYNGEERAKGNILERFSAQQFPDLHSELNLSSLELGDSALYFCASSVADFTAERHNEQFFGPGTRLTVL.

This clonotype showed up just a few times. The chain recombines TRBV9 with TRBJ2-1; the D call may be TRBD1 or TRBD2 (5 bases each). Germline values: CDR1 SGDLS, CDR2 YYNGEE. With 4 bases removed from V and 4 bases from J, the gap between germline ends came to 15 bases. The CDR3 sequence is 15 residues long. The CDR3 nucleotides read TGTGCCAGCAGCAACACCGGGACGGGGTACAATGAGCAGTTCTTC. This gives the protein CASSNTGTGYNEQFF.

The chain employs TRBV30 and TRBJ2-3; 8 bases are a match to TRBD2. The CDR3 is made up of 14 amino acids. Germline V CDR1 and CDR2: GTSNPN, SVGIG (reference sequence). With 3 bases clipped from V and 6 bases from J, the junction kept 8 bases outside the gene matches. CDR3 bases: TGTGCCTGGAGCACCCAGCGGGAGACGGATACGCAGTATTTT. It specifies CAWSTQRETDTQYF. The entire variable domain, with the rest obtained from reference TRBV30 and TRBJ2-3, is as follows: SQTIHQWPATLVQPVGSPLSLECTVEGTSNPNLYWYRQAAGRGLQLLFYSVGIGQISSEVPQNLSASRPQDRQFILSSKKLLLSDSGFYLCAWSTQRETDTQYFGPGTRLTVL.

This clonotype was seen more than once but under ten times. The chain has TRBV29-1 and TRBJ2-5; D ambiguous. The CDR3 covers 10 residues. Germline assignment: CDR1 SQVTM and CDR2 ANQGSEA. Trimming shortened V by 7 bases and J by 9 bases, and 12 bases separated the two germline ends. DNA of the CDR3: TGCAGCGCCGCAGGTTGGGCCCAGTACTTC. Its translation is CSAAGWAQYF. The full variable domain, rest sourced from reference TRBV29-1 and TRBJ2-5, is SAVISQKPSRDICQRGTSLTIQCQVDSQVTMMFWYRQQPGQSLTLIATANQGSEATYESGFVIDKFPISRPNLTFSTLTVSNMSPEDSSIYLCSAAGWAQYFGPGTRLLVL.

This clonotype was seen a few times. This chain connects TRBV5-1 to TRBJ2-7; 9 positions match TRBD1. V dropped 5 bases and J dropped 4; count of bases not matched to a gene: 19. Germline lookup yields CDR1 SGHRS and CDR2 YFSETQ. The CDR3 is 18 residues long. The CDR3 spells CASRYSPGQGSFGYEQYF. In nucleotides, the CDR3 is TGCGCCAGCAGATATAGCCCGGGACAGGGTTCCTTTGGTTACGAGCAGTACTTC. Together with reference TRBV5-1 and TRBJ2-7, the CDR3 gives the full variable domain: KAGVTQTPRYLIKTRGQQVTLSCSPISGHRSVSWYQQTPGQGLQFLFEYFSETQRNKGNFPGRFSGRQFSNSRSEMNVSTLELGDSALYLCASRYSPGQGSFGYEQYFGPGTRLTVT.

The CDR3 nucleotides read TGTGCCAGTAGGTTGACTAGCGGGAATATCTACGAGCAGTACTTC. Its protein is CASRLTSGNIYEQYF. This sequence joins TRBV19 and TRBJ2-7; 11 bases are a match to TRBD2. Trimming at V came to 6 bases and at J to 3 bases, leaving 7 bases not matched to a gene. CDR3 size: 15 residues. Germline loops: CDR1 LNHDA, CDR2 SQIVND (reference sequence).

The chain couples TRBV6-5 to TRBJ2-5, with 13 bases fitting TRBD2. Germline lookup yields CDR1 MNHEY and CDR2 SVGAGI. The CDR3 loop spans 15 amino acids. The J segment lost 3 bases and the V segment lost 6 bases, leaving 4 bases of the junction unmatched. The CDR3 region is CASSPTSGRKETQYF. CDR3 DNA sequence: TGTGCCAGCAGCCCGACTAGCGGGAGGAAAGAGACCCAGTACTTC.

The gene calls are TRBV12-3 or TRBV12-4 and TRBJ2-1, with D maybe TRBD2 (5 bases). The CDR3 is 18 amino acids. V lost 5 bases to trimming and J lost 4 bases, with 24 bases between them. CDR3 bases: TGTGCCAGCAGTCCTACAGCGTACACCGTCCTAGCTTACAATGAGCAGTTCTTC. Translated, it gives CASSPTAYTVLAYNEQFF.

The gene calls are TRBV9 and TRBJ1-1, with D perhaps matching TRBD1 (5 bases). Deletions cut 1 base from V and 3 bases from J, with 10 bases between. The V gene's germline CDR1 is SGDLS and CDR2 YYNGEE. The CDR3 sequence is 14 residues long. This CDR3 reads CASSVRAGDTEAFF. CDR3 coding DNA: TGTGCCAGCAGCGTACGGGCGGGGGACACTGAAGCTTTCTTT.

The CDR3 coding sequence is TGTGCCAGCAGCCTCAGACAGGGCCCCACCGGGGAGCTGTTTTTT. It yields the protein CASSLRQGPTGELFF. The rearrangement links TRBV12-3 or TRBV12-4 to TRBJ2-2, with 7 bases matching TRBD1. CDR3 length equals 15 residues. The V and J ends lost 6 bases and 4 bases, in that order; junction bases with no gene match: 8.

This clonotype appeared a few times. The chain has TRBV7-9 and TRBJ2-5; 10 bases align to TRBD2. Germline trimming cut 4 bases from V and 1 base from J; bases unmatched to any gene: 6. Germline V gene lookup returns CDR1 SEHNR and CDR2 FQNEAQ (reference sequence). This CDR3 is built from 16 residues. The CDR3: CASSSGLAETQETQYF. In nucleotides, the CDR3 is TGTGCCAGCAGCTCAGGACTAGCGGAGACCCAAGAGACCCAGTACTTC.

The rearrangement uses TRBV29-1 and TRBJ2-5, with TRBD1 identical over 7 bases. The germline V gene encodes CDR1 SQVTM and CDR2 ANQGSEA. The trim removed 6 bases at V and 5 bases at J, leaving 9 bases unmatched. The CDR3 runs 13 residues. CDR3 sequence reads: CSVAGGHGETQYF. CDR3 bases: TGCAGCGTGGCAGGGGGACATGGGGAGACCCAGTACTTC.

CDR3 coding DNA: TGTGCCAGCAGCTCGGAAGCTAGGACCCCAGATACGCAGTATTTT. Its protein product is CASSSEARTPDTQYF. The chain combines TRBV7-3 with TRBJ2-3; D is unclear. CDR3 length equals 15 residues. V was pared by 4 bases and J by 4 bases, with 15 bases between. From germline, CDR1 is SGHTA and CDR2 FQGTGA.

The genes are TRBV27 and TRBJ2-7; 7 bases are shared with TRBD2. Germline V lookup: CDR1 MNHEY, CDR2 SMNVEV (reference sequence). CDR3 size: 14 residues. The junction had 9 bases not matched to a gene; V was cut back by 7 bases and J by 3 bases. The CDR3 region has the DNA TGTGCCAGCAAAAGCGGGATGTCGGACTACGAGCAGTACTTC. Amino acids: CASKSGMSDYEQYF.

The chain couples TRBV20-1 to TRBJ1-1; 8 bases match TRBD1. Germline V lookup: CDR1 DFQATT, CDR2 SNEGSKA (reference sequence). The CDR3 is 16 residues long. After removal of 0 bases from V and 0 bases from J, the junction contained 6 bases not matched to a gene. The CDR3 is CSARDPQGAMNTEAFF. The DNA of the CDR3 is TGCAGTGCTAGAGATCCGCAGGGGGCCATGAACACTGAAGCTTTCTTT.

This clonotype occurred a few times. The CDR3 loop reads CASSFGDRAYEQYF. As DNA, the CDR3 is TGTGCCAGCAGTTTTGGGGACAGGGCTTACGAGCAGTACTTC. The J gene is TRBJ2-7, the V gene TRBV28; 9 positions match TRBD1. Losses at the gene ends were 3 bases for V and 4 bases for J; bases not matched to a gene: 4. Germline CDR1 is MDHEN and CDR2 is SYDVKM. This CDR3 spans 14 amino acids.

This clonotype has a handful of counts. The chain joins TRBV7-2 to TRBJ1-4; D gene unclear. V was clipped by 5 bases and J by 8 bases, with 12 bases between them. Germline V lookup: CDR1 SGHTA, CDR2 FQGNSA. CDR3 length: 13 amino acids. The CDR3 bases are TGTGCCAGCAGCGCAAAAGGAGGCGAAAAACTGTTTTTT. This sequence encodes CASSAKGGEKLFF.

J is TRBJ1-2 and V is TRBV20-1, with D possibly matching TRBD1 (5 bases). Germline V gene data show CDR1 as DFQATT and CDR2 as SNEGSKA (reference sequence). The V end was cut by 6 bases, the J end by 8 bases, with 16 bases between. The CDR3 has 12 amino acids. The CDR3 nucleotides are TGCAGTGCCCGGGGAGGGGATTGGGGCTACACCTTC. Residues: CSARGGDWGYTF.

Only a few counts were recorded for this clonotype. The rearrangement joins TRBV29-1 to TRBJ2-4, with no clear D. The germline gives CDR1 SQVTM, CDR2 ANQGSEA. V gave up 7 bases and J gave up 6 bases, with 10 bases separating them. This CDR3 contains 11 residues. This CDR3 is CSGSDGNIQYF. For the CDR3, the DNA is TGCAGCGGGTCGGATGGAAACATTCAGTACTTC.

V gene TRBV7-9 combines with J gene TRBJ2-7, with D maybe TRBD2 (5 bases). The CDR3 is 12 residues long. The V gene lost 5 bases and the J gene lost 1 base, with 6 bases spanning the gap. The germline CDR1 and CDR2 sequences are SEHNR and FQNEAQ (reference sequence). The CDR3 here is CASSAGSYEQYF. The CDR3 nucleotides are TGTGCCAGCAGCGCGGGTTCCTACGAGCAGTACTTC.

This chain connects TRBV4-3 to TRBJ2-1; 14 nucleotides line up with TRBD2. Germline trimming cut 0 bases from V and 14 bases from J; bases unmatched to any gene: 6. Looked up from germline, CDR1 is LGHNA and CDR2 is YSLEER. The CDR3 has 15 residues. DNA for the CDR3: TGCGCCAGCAGCCAAGAGGGACTAGCGGGAGCCAAGGAGTTCTTC. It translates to CASSQEGLAGAKEFF.

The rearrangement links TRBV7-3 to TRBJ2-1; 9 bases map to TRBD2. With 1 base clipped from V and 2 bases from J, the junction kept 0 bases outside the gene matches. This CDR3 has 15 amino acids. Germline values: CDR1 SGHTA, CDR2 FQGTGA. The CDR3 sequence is CASSLSGGAYNEQFF. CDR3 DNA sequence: TGTGCCAGCAGCTTAAGCGGGGGGGCCTACAATGAGCAGTTCTTC.

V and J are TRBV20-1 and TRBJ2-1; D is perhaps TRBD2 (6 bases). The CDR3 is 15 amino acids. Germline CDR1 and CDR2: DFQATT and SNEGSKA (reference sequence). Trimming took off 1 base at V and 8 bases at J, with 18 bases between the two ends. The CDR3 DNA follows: TGCAGTGCTAGAGTCGGGGGAGCCGGGGAAGATGAGCAGTTCTTC. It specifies CSARVGGAGEDEQFF.